The 16 T cell receptor beta chains given below trace back to one sample, sequenced in a study of blood T cells in healthy people across ages. Alongside a J-beta primer mix, a sample-barcoded 5' primer served in a second PCR lasting roughly 7 to 11 cycles. MiXCR, applied by TCRdb to the 5' RACE reads, yields one record per CDR3 protein. The sample lists roughly 1.9 million distinct CDR3 sequences; approximately 40% were seen once. The sample consisted of blood. All receptors come from a human donor in good health.

The chain is built from TRBV7-2 and TRBJ2-7; D is perhaps TRBD2 (6 bases). V was pared by 5 bases and J by 4 bases, with 15 bases between. The CDR3 runs to 14 residues. Germline CDR1 reads SGHTA; CDR2 reads FQGNSA. The CDR3 sequence: CASSPGLRDYEQYF. In DNA, the CDR3 is TGTGCCAGCAGCCCGGGACTCAGAGATTACGAGCAGTACTTC.

The table lists this clonotype with many counts. The chain uses TRBV12-3 or TRBV12-4 and TRBJ2-3; no reliable D call. V lost 6 bases and J lost 6, with 4 bases in between. The CDR3 consists of 10 residues. CDR3 bases: TGTGCCAGCAGCTTTGATACGCAGTATTTT. It encodes CASSFDTQYF.

This chain connects TRBV25-1 to TRBJ2-7; possible D gene TRBD2, 5 bases. Germline V gene data show CDR1 as MGHDK and CDR2 as SYGVNS. V was pared by 3 bases and J by 3 bases, with 21 bases between. The CDR3 covers 17 residues. CDR3 DNA: TGTGCCAGCAGTGAGGTCCCCGCCGGGAAGGAGTACTACGAGCAGTACTTC. It codes for CASSEVPAGKEYYEQYF.

J is TRBJ2-1 and V is TRBV4-3; D is unclear. CDR1 is LGHNA, CDR2 YSLEER, per germline. Trimming took off 1 base at V and 8 bases at J, with 15 bases between the two ends. This CDR3 comprises 15 residues. CDR3 sequence: CASSQGGPLRYEQFF. CDR3 DNA sequence: TGCGCCAGCAGCCAAGGTGGTCCCTTAAGGTATGAGCAGTTCTTC.

CDR3 residues: CASGLLGDGETSVETQYF. CDR3 nucleotide sequence: TGTGCTAGTGGTTTATTGGGTGACGGCGAGACTTCAGTGGAGACCCAGTACTTC. The genes are TRBV12-5 and TRBJ2-5; D ambiguous. CDR1 is LGHNT, CDR2 FRNRAP, per germline. The CDR3 consists of 18 residues. V lost 3 bases and J 5 bases, leaving 25 bases between the germline ends.

V gene TRBV30 combines with J gene TRBJ1-2, with 8 bases matching TRBD1. The ends lost 2 bases at V and 8 bases at J; junction bases unmatched: 7. CDR1 and CDR2 from the germline V gene are GTSNPN and SVGIG (reference sequence). CDR3 length: 13 residues. CDR3: CAWSKTGAGGYTF. CDR3 in DNA: TGTGCCTGGAGTAAGACAGGGGCGGGAGGCTACACCTTC.

This clonotype was counted a few times. V is TRBV7-2 and J is TRBJ2-1; D unresolved. The CDR3 is 12 amino acids. The V gene lost 5 bases and the J gene lost 8 bases, with 10 bases spanning the gap. Germline CDR1 reads SGHTA; CDR2 reads FQGNSA. CDR3 loop: CASSPFRHEQFF. The CDR3 DNA reads as TGTGCCAGCAGCCCCTTTCGGCATGAGCAGTTCTTC.

The chain is built from TRBV20-1 and TRBJ2-3; no clear D. The V gene's germline CDR1 is DFQATT and CDR2 SNEGSKA (reference sequence). Trimming removed 2 bases from V and 1 base from J, with 7 bases in between. The CDR3 spans 13 residues. The CDR3 protein is CSARYIGTDTQYF. Written as DNA, the CDR3 is TGCAGTGCTAGATATATCGGCACAGATACGCAGTATTTT.

Notes on this clonotype: One junction end does not reproduce the germline sequence, and a read error may be involved. The rearrangement links TRBV27 to TRBJ2-1; TRBD2 agrees at 7 bases. The CDR3 has 15 amino acids. Germline values: CDR1 MNHEY, CDR2 SMNVEV (reference sequence). The CDR3, as DNA: TGTACCAGCAGTTTGGGCGGGGGCTCCTACAATGAGCAGTTCTTC. Its translation: CTSSLGGGSYNEQFF.

This clonotype was found a few times. The rearrangement links TRBV20-1 to TRBJ1-2, with 7 bases identical to TRBD1. Germline CDR1 and CDR2: DFQATT and SNEGSKA (reference sequence). The J segment lost 3 bases and the V segment lost 2 bases, leaving 3 bases of the junction unmatched. The CDR3 contains 13 residues. The CDR3 is CSARSGQYYGYTF. The CDR3 DNA follows: TGCAGTGCTAGATCGGGACAGTACTATGGCTACACCTTC.

This clonotype occurred a few times. CDR3 nucleotide sequence: TGTGCCAGCAGCTCGCTTCCCGGGGGACACAATGAGCAGTTCTTC. Amino acids: CASSSLPGGHNEQFF. The chain recombines TRBV7-3 with TRBJ2-1, with D perhaps matching TRBD2 (6 bases). The germline CDR1 and CDR2 sequences are SGHTA and FQGTGA. The CDR3 covers 15 residues. V was shortened by 4 bases and J by 5 bases, with 15 bases between the two germline ends.

V and J are TRBV6-5 and TRBJ2-4; D is tentatively TRBD1 or TRBD2 (6 bases each). The J call is doubtful: the DNA matches TRBJ2-7 better. This CDR3 region has 13 residues. Germline CDR1 and CDR2: MNHEY and SVGAGI. The CDR3 DNA reads as TGTGCCAGCAGGGGGGGCCATGGGAGCGAGCAGTACTTC. This translates into CASRGGHGSEQYF.

The rearrangement links TRBV20-1 to TRBJ1-1; tentatively, D is TRBD1 (6 bases). CDR3 size: 14 residues. V lost 6 bases, J lost 1 base, and 15 bases lay in between. CDR1 and CDR2 from the germline V gene are DFQATT and SNEGSKA (reference sequence). CDR3 loop: CSARSGHTNTEAFF. The DNA of the CDR3 is TGCAGTGCGCGTTCGGGACATACGAACACTGAAGCTTTCTTT.

To note about this clonotype: The junction does not match germline at one end; this may be a read error. V gene TRBV7-8 combines with J gene TRBJ1-2; D call uncertain. From germline, CDR1 is SGHVS and CDR2 FQNEAQ. The CDR3 consists of 14 residues. CDR3 DNA: TGTGCCGGCAGCTTAGCGGGTAGGACCGATGGCTACACCTTC. This sequence encodes CAGSLAGRTDGYTF.

The chain combines TRBV11-2 with TRBJ2-5; the D gene is possibly TRBD1 (6 bases). The germline CDR1 and CDR2 sequences are SGHAT and FQNNGV. V lost 6 bases and J 13 bases, leaving 18 bases between the germline ends. This CDR3 region has 12 residues. The CDR3 spells CASSYRTGMPYF. CDR3 coding DNA: TGTGCCAGCAGTTATCGAACAGGGATGCCGTACTTC.

The chain is built from TRBV20-1 and TRBJ1-5; a weak D match, TRBD1 (6 bases). The CDR3 contains 14 residues. Looked up from germline, CDR1 is DFQATT and CDR2 is SNEGSKA (reference sequence). V gave up 6 bases and J gave up 4 bases, with 16 bases separating them. This CDR3 reads CSAEGQYPNQPQHF. CDR3 coding DNA: TGCAGTGCCGAAGGACAGTATCCTAATCAGCCCCAGCATTTT.